One and the same sample provided the 19 T cell receptor beta chains below, sequenced in a study of identical twins. Using its own MiXCR run on the 5' RACE reads, TCRdb lists one record per CDR3 protein. This sample yields approximately 500,000 distinct CDR3 sequences, of which approximately 24% are seen a single time; approximately 2.9% belongs to the top ten. Another study also made use of these data, one on T cells expressing NK-cell markers.

Material for sequencing was CD4+ T cells sorted from blood. These receptor sequences come from a woman younger than 35 in good health.

This chain joins TRBV5-1 and TRBJ1-5, with 7 bases matching TRBD1. CDR1 and CDR2 (germline): SGHRS, YFSETQ. Losses at the gene ends were 5 bases for V and 7 bases for J; bases not matched to a gene: 9. This CDR3 is built from 14 residues. CDR3 sequence (DNA): TGCGCCAGCAGTGAGACAGGGACCGACCAGCCCCAGCATTTT. Its protein is CASSETGTDQPQHF.

This clonotype was found many times. This chain links TRBV20-1 with TRBJ1-1; perhaps TRBD1 as D (5 bases). Between the trimmed V and J ends, which lost 6 bases and 2 bases, there was a span of 10 bases. This CDR3 spans 12 amino acids. Germline V gene lookup returns CDR1 DFQATT and CDR2 SNEGSKA (reference sequence). The CDR3 sequence is CSATRVNTEAFF. The CDR3 bases are TGCAGTGCAACCAGGGTAAACACTGAAGCTTTCTTT.

This clonotype was picked up many times. The rearrangement joins TRBV6-5 to TRBJ2-7; TRBD2 agrees at 9 bases. The CDR3 contains 15 residues. Germline-derived CDR1 and CDR2 are MNHEY and SVGAGI. V gave up 4 bases and J gave up 9 bases; unmatched junction bases: 13. For the CDR3, the DNA is TGTGCCAGCAGTTCTGCTGGTAGCGGGAGTCGTGGGCAGTACTTC. Translating gives CASSSAGSGSRGQYF.

The gene calls are TRBV9 and TRBJ2-2; no clear D gene. Germline V gives CDR1 SGDLS, CDR2 YYNGEE. Deletions cut 2 bases from V and 4 bases from J, with 9 bases between. The CDR3 loop spans 14 amino acids. CDR3 protein: CASSVRPRTGELFF. Written as DNA, the CDR3 is TGTGCCAGCAGCGTCCGACCGCGCACCGGGGAGCTGTTTTTT.

This clonotype was observed a few times. V is TRBV20-1 and J is TRBJ1-1; D gene unclear. V was shortened by 7 bases and J by 5 bases, with 26 bases between the two germline ends. The CDR3 totals 16 residues. Germline V gene lookup returns CDR1 DFQATT and CDR2 SNEGSKA (reference sequence). As DNA, the CDR3 is TGCAGTGTACCGAATCTTTTGTGGGTAGGGCGAACTGAAGCTTTCTTT. Protein product: CSVPNLLWVGRTEAFF.

V is TRBV20-1 and J is TRBJ2-3; D uncertain. V was clipped by 7 bases and J by 2 bases, with 7 bases between them. The CDR3 is made up of 11 amino acids. In germline, CDR1 is DFQATT, CDR2 SNEGSKA (reference sequence). CDR3 region: CSVSTTDTQYF. For the CDR3, the DNA is TGCAGTGTATCGACCACAGATACGCAGTATTTT.

This clonotype was recorded a few times. The chain has TRBV12-3 or TRBV12-4 and TRBJ2-1, with TRBD2 matching over 8 bases. Trimming cost V 6 bases and J 4 bases; bases outside gene matches: 11. This CDR3 is 16 amino acids long. CDR3 in DNA: TGTGCCAGCAGCCCAACGGGGGCGGGAGGATACAATGAGCAGTTCTTC. As protein: CASSPTGAGGYNEQFF.

This clonotype came up a few times. The chain joins TRBV7-9 to TRBJ2-7; D is unclear. Trimming cost V 0 bases and J 3 bases, with 9 bases left between them. The CDR3 is made up of 14 amino acids. CDR1 and CDR2 from the germline V gene are SEHNR and FQNEAQ (reference sequence). The CDR3 reads CASSLAPVVYEQYF. The CDR3 DNA reads TGTGCCAGCAGCTTAGCGCCTGTGGTCTACGAGCAGTACTTC.

V gene TRBV20-1 combines with J gene TRBJ2-5; D is unclear. V was trimmed by 6 bases and J by 2 bases, leaving 10 bases between them. The CDR3 is 12 amino acids. The germline V gene encodes CDR1 DFQATT and CDR2 SNEGSKA (reference sequence). CDR3 bases: TGCAGTGCGCTCCCCAGACAAGAGACCCAGTACTTC. The encoded protein is CSALPRQETQYF.

The chain employs TRBV7-2 and TRBJ2-1; D is ambiguous. CDR3 length: 12 residues. With 5 bases removed from V and 3 bases from J, the gap between germline ends came to 5 bases. The V gene's germline CDR1 is SGHTA and CDR2 FQGNSA. The DNA for the CDR3 is TGTGCCAGCAGCCGCTTCTACAATGAGCAGTTCTTC. Translating it yields CASSRFYNEQFF.

With respect to this clonotype: At one end, the junction sequence differs from germline, possibly due to a read error. The chain joins TRBV6-2 or TRBV6-3 to TRBJ2-7, with D uncertain. CDR3 length equals 11 residues. Germline V gene data show CDR1 as MNHEY and CDR2 as SVGEGT. The CDR3 protein is CASSYFWEQYF. CDR3 nucleotide sequence: TGTGCCAGCAGCTACTTTTGGGAGCAGTACTTC.

The chain carries TRBV5-6 and TRBJ2-1; TRBD2 matches 9 bases. The CDR3 consists of 13 residues. In germline, CDR1 is SGHDT, CDR2 YYEEEE. Trimming removed 4 bases from V and 9 bases from J; junction bases left unmatched: 5. The CDR3 DNA sequence: TGTGCCAGCAGCCTAGCGGGACCCGGTGAGCAGTTCTTC. Its translation is CASSLAGPGEQFF.

The table lists this clonotype with a few counts. The CDR3 DNA reads as TGTGCCAGCAGCCAAGATCCTTTTAGCACAGATACGCAGTATTTT. Translated, it gives CASSQDPFSTDTQYF. The chain combines TRBV3-1 with TRBJ2-3, with D unresolved. The CDR3 totals 15 residues. Trimming cost V 0 bases and J 0 bases, with 7 bases left between them. Germline-derived CDR1 and CDR2 are LGHDT and YNNKEL (reference sequence).

The rearrangement links TRBV5-1 to TRBJ1-4, with 9 bases matching TRBD1. The CDR3 runs to 14 residues. The germline gives CDR1 SGHRS, CDR2 YFSETQ. V lost 5 bases, J lost 5 bases, and 4 bases stayed unmatched. The CDR3 here is CASRGTGLNEKLFF. As DNA, the CDR3 is TGCGCCAGCAGGGGGACAGGGTTGAATGAAAAACTGTTTTTT.

In this sample, this clonotype turned up many times. CDR3 amino acids: CSAKTYHEQFF. In nucleotides, the CDR3 is TGCAGTGCCAAGACTTACCATGAGCAGTTCTTC. The chain is built from TRBV20-1 and TRBJ2-1, with unresolved D. The ends were cut back, 6 bases at V and 8 bases at J, with 11 bases in the middle. The CDR3 totals 11 residues. Germline V CDR1 and CDR2: DFQATT, SNEGSKA (reference sequence).

This clonotype was counted only a few times. The chain uses TRBV30 and TRBJ2-3; a possible D gene is TRBD1 (5 bases). Trimming shortened V by 0 bases and J by 7 bases, and 8 bases separated the two germline ends. Germline CDR1 GTSNPN, CDR2 SVGIG (reference sequence). The CDR3 is 12 amino acids. The CDR3 here is CAWSVGAHTQYF. CDR3 sequence (DNA): TGTGCCTGGAGTGTAGGGGCCCATACGCAGTATTTT.

The chain recombines TRBV10-1 with TRBJ2-5; D possibly corresponds to TRBD2 (6 bases). This CDR3 is 14 amino acids long. CDR1 is WNHNN, CDR2 SYGVQD, per germline (reference sequence). The V and J ends lost 8 bases and 3 bases respectively, with 16 bases between them. Here the CDR3 DNA reads TGCGCCAGCCAAGCCGGAGGGGCTGAAGAGACCCAGTACTTC. It yields the protein CASQAGGAEETQYF.

The chain combines TRBV20-1 with TRBJ2-1; no clear D. In germline, CDR1 is DFQATT, CDR2 SNEGSKA (reference sequence). CDR3 size: 15 residues. The germline V and J ends were trimmed by 2 bases and 4 bases, with 15 bases remaining between them. The CDR3 sequence: CSARLKFRVYNEQFF. Written as DNA, the CDR3 is TGCAGTGCTAGACTGAAGTTCCGAGTTTACAATGAGCAGTTCTTC.

This clonotype has a handful of counts. The V and J genes are TRBV3-1 and TRBJ2-3, with 7 nucleotides matching TRBD2. This CDR3 is built from 15 residues. The trim removed 1 base at V and 2 bases at J, leaving 3 bases unmatched. Germline lookup yields CDR1 LGHDT and CDR2 YNNKEL (reference sequence). The CDR3 DNA sequence: TGTGCCAGCAGCCAAGGAGGGAGGGCCACAGATACGCAGTATTTT. Its protein is CASSQGGRATDTQYF.